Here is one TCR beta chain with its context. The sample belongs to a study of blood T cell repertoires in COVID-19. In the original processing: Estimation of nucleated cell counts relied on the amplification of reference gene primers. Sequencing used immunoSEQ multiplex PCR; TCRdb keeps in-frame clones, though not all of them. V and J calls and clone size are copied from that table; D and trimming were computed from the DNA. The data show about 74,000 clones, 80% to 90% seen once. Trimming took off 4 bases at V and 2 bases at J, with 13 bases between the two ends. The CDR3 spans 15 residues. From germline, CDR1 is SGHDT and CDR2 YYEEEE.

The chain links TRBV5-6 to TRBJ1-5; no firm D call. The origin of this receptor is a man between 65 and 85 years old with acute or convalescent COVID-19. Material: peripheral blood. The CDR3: CASSQRVLGNQPQHF. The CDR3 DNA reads TGTGCCAGCAGCCAACGGGTGTTGGGCAATCAGCCCCAGCATTTT. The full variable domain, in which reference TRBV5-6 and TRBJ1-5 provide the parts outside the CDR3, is DAGVTQSPTHLIKTRGQQVTLRCSPKSGHDTVSWYQQALGQGPQFIFQYYEEEERQRGNFPDRFSGHQFPNYSSELNVNALLLGDSALYLCASSQRVLGNQPQHFGDGTRLSIL.